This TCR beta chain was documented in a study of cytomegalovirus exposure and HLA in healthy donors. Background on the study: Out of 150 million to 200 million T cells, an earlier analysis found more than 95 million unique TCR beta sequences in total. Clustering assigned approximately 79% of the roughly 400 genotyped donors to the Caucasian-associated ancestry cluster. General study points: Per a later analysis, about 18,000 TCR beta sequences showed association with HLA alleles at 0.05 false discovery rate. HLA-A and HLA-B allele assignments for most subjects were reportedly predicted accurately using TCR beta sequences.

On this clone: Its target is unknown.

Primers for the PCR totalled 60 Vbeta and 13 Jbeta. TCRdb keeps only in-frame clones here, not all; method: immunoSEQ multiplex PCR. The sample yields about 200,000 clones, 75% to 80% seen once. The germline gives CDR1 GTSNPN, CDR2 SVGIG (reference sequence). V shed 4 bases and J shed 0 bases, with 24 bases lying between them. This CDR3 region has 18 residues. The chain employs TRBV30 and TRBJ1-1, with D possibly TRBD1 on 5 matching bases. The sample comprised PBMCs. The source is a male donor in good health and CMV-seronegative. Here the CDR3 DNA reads TGTGCCTGGAATCGTATCCCGGACAAAGCAAGGGTGAACACTGAAGCTTTCTTT. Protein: CAWNRIPDKARVNTEAFF.